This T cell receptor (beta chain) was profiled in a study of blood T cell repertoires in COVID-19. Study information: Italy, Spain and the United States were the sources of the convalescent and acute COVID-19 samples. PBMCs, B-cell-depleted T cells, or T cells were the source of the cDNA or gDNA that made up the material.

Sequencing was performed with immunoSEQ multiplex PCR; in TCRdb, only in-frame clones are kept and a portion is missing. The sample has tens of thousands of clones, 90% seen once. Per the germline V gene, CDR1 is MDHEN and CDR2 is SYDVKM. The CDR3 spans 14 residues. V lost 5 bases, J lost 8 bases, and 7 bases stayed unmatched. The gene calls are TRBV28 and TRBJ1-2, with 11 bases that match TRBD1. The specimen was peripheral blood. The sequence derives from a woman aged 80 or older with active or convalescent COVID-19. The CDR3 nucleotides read TGTGCCAGCAGTCAGGACAGGGGGCGACGCGGCTACACCTTC. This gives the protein CASSQDRGRRGYTF.